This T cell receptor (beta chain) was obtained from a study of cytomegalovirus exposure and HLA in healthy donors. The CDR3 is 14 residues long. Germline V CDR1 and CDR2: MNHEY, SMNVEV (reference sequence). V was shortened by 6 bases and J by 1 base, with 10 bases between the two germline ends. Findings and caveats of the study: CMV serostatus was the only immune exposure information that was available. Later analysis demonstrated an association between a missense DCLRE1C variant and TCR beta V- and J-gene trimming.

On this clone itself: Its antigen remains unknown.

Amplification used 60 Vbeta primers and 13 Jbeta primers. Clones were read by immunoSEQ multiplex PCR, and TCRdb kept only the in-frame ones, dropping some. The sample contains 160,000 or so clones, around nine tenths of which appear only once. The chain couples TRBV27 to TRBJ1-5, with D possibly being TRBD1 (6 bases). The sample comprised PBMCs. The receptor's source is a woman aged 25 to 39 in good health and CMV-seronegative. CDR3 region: CASSGGASNQPQHF. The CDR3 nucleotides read TGTGCCAGCAGCGGGGGGGCGAGCAATCAGCCCCAGCATTTT.